Following are 10 T cell receptor beta chains from one sample sequenced in a study of blood T cell repertoires in COVID-19 (dated by TCRdb to the early 2020s). The method behind the library was the immunoSEQ multiplex PCR assay. The table comes from immuneACCESS by way of TCRdb, which keeps in-frame sequences with V and J called. Part of the clones is missing from these tables; in studies checked, under half for an unresolved V gene and the rest for unknown reasons. The sample includes 71,000 or so clones, with about nine tenths observed a single time. The ten top clones hold under 6.5% of the sample. The sequencing sample was made of peripheral blood. These receptors were taken from a young woman with acute or convalescent COVID-19.

The genes are TRBV12-3 or TRBV12-4 and TRBJ1-1; D unclear. The CDR3 loop spans 12 amino acids. V gave up 3 bases and J gave up 6 bases, with 8 bases separating them. In nucleotides, the CDR3 is TGTGCCAGCAGTTTCTGGCAGGCTGAAGCTTTCTTT. Translated, it gives CASSFWQAEAFF.

V is TRBV6-2 or TRBV6-3 and J is TRBJ2-3; possible D gene TRBD2, 5 bases. CDR1 MNHEY and CDR2 SVGEGT come from the germline V gene. This CDR3 comprises 14 residues. Trimming removed 2 bases at V and 5 bases at J, with 11 bases between. The CDR3 DNA is TGTGCCAGCAGTTACGCTAGCAGAAAAGATACGCAGTATTTT. It specifies CASSYASRKDTQYF.

This chain joins TRBV6-5 and TRBJ2-1; D is possibly TRBD1 (5 bases). Trimming removed 2 bases at V and 9 bases at J, with 8 bases between. This CDR3 comprises 12 residues. Germline CDR1 reads MNHEY; CDR2 reads SVGAGI. The CDR3 spells CASSYSGAEQFF. CDR3 sequence (DNA): TGTGCCAGCAGTTACAGTGGGGCTGAGCAGTTCTTC.

The V and J genes are TRBV5-1 and TRBJ2-1; 9 nucleotides align to TRBD2. CDR1 and CDR2 from the germline V gene are SGHRS and YFSETQ. The V and J ends lost 7 bases and 3 bases, in that order; junction bases with no gene match: 8. The CDR3 is made up of 15 amino acids. CDR3 amino acids: CASRSGLASYNEQFF. The CDR3 region has the DNA TGCGCCAGCCGGTCGGGACTAGCAAGCTACAATGAGCAGTTCTTC.

The chain employs TRBV4-1 and TRBJ1-4, with 9 bases fitting TRBD1. Germline assignment: CDR1 MGHRA and CDR2 YSYEKL. This CDR3 is 14 amino acids long. J lost 8 bases, V lost 2 bases, and 3 bases had no gene match. The DNA for the CDR3 is TGCGCCAGCAGCCAAACGGGACAGGGAGAAAAACTGTTTTTT. It codes for CASSQTGQGEKLFF.

The chain links TRBV5-1 to TRBJ2-4; tentative D call: TRBD2 (5 bases). The V gene lost 0 bases and the J gene lost 0 bases, with 10 bases spanning the gap. Germline CDR1 reads SGHRS; CDR2 reads YFSETQ. The CDR3 is 16 residues long. CDR3 loop: CASSLAGAGAKNIQYF. The CDR3 DNA follows: TGCGCCAGCAGCTTGGCCGGCGCGGGAGCCAAAAACATTCAGTACTTC.

The chain carries TRBV7-2 and TRBJ2-3; TRBD1 matches at 10 bases. The CDR3 is 17 amino acids. Germline CDR1 reads SGHTA; CDR2 reads FQGNSA. Trimming took 5 bases from V and 7 from J; bases not matched to a gene: 15. The CDR3 DNA sequence: TGTGCCAGCAGCCCCGGGGGTCTGGGACAGGGGTTTTATACGCAGTATTTT. Encoded protein: CASSPGGLGQGFYTQYF.

The table lists this clone with a count of one. This rearrangement joins TRBV6-5 to TRBJ2-5; TRBD2 is a possible D gene (5 bases). With 1 base removed from V and 1 base from J, the gap between germline ends came to 7 bases. Germline lookup yields CDR1 MNHEY and CDR2 SVGAGI. The length of the CDR3 is 14 residues. Written as DNA, the CDR3 is TGTGCCAGCAGTTACTTGCGGGCCCAAGAGACCCAGTACTTC. Protein sequence: CASSYLRAQETQYF.

The V and J genes are TRBV5-4 and TRBJ2-3; TRBD2 matches 9 bases. The germline V gene has CDR1 SGHNT and CDR2 YYREEE (reference sequence). CDR3 length: 18 amino acids. V dropped 3 bases and J dropped 4; count of bases not matched to a gene: 15. As DNA, the CDR3 is TGTGCCAGCAGCTCCCCGTTCAGTCGCGGGGGGGCCCCAGATACGCAGTATTTT. This gives the protein CASSSPFSRGGAPDTQYF.

The chain links TRBV27 to TRBJ2-1, with 11 nucleotides matching TRBD2. Germline V gene data show CDR1 as MNHEY and CDR2 as SMNVEV (reference sequence). The V gene end was trimmed by 6 bases and the J gene end by 2 bases; junction bases not matched to a gene: 3. This CDR3 region has 15 residues. CDR3 region: CASSPGLAAYNEQFF. CDR3 sequence (DNA): TGTGCCAGCAGCCCGGGACTAGCGGCCTACAATGAGCAGTTCTTC.